Reported below is one T cell receptor beta chain. This sample is part of a study of pediatric ulcerative colitis. CDR3 length: 19 residues. Per the germline V gene, CDR1 is SGHAT and CDR2 is FQNNGV. The V end was cut by 0 bases, the J end by 0 bases, with 17 bases between. Rectal tissue came from one to two pinch biopsies taken at colonoscopy. Sequencing used immunoSEQ multiplex PCR; TCRdb keeps in-frame clones, though not all of them. This table holds 18,000 or so clones, 74% found once. Sequenced input: gut tissue. The chain uses TRBV11-2 and TRBJ1-4, with D unresolved. This receptor was identified in a boy younger than 18 with moderate ulcerative colitis. CDR3 sequence reads: CASSLDGLEGYATNEKLFF. For the CDR3, the DNA is TGTGCCAGCAGCTTAGATGGTCTTGAGGGATATGCAACTAATGAAAAACTGTTTTTT.